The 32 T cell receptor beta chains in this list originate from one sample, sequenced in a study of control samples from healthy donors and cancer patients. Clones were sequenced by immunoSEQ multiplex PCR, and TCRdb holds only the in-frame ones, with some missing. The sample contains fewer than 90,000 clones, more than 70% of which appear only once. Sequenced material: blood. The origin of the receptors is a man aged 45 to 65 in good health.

In DNA, the CDR3 is TGCGCCAGCAGCCAAGACGACAGGTCGTATCAGCCCCAGCATTTT. Its protein is CASSQDDRSYQPQHF. The rearrangement uses TRBV4-3 and TRBJ1-5, with D possibly TRBD1 on 6 matching bases. The V end was cut by 0 bases, the J end by 5 bases, with 11 bases between. Germline lookup yields CDR1 LGHNA and CDR2 YSLEER. The CDR3 runs 15 residues.

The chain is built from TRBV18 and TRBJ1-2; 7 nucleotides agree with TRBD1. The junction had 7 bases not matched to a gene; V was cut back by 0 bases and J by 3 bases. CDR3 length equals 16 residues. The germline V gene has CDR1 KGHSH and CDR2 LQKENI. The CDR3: CASSPPSQGQYYGYTF. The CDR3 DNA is TGTGCCAGCTCACCACCTAGTCAGGGACAGTACTATGGCTACACCTTC.

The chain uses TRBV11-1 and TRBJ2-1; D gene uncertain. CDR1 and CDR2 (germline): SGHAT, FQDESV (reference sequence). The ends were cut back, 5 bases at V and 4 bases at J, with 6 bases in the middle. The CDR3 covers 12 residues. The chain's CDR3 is CASSDTYNEQFF. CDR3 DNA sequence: TGTGCCAGCAGCGATACTTACAATGAGCAGTTCTTC.

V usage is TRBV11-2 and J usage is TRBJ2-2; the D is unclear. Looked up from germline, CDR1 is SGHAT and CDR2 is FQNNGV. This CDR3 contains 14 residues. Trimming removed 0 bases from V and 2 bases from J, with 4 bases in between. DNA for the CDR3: TGTGCCAGCAGCTTAGACAGAAACACCGGGGAGCTGTTTTTT. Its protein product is CASSLDRNTGELFF. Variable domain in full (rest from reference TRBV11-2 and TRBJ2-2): EAGVAQSPRYKIIEKRQSVAFWCNPISGHATLYWYQQILGQGPKLLIQFQNNGVVDDSQLPKDRFSAERLKGVDSTLKIQPAKLEDSAVYLCASSLDRNTGELFFGEGSRLTVL.

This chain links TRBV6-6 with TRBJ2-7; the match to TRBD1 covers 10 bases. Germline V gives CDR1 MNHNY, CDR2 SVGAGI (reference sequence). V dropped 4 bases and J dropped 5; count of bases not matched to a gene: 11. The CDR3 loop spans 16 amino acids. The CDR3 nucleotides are TGTGCCAGCAGTTTGTTACCGGGACAGGGGTCCCACGAGCAGTACGTC. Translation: CASSLLPGQGSHEQYV.

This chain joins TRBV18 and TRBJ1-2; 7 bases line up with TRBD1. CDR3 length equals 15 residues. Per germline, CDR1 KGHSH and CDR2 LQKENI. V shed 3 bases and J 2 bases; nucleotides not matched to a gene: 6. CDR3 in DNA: TGTGCCAGCTCACCGGGAACAGGGGAGAACTATGGCTACACCTTC. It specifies CASSPGTGENYGYTF.

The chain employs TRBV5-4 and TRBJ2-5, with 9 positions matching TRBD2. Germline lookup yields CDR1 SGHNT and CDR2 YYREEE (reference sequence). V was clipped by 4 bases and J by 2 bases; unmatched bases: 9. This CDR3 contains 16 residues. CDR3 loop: CASSLTGGRGQETQYF. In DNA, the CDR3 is TGTGCCAGCAGCCTGACTGGCGGGAGGGGACAAGAGACCCAGTACTTC.

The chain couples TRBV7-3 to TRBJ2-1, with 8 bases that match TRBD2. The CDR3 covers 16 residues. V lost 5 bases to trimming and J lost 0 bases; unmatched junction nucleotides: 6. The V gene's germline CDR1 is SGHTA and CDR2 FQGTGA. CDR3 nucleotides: TGTGCCAGCAGCGCCACTAGCGGTACCTCCTACAATGAGCAGTTCTTC. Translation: CASSATSGTSYNEQFF.

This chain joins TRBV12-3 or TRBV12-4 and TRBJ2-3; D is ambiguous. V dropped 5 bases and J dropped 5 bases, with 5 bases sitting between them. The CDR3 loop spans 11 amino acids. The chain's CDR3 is CASSPGDTQYF. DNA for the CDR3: TGTGCCAGCAGTCCAGGAGATACGCAGTATTTT.

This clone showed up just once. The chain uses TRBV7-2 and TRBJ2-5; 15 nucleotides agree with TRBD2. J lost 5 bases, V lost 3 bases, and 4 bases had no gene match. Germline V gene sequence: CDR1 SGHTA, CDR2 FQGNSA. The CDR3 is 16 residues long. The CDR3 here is CASSLGTSGGLETQYF. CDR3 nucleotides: TGTGCCAGCAGCTTGGGGACTAGCGGGGGGTTGGAGACCCAGTACTTC.

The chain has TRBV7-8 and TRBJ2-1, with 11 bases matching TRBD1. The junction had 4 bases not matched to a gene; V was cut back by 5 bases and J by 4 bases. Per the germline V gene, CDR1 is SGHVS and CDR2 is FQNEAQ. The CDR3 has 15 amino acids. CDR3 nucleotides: TGTGCCAGCAGCATGGGACAGGGGGTGTACAATGAGCAGTTCTTC. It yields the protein CASSMGQGVYNEQFF.

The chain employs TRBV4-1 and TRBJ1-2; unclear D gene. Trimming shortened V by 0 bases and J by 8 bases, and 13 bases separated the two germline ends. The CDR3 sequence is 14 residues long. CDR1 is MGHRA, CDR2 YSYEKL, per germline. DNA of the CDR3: TGCGCCAGCAGCCAAGAGGTGGTAGCGAGAGGCTACACCTTC. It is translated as CASSQEVVARGYTF.

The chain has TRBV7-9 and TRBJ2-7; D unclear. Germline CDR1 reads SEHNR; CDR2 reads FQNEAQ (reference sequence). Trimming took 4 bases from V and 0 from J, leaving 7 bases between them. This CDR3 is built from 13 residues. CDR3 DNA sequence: TGTGCCAGCAGCTCGGACCGCTCCTACGAGCAGTACTTC. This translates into CASSSDRSYEQYF. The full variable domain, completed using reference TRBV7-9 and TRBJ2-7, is DTGVSQNPRHKITKRGQNVTFRCDPISEHNRLYWYRQTLGQGPEFLTYFQNEAQLEKSRLLSDRFSAERPKGSFSTLEIQRTEQGDSAMYLCASSSDRSYEQYFGPGTRLTVT.

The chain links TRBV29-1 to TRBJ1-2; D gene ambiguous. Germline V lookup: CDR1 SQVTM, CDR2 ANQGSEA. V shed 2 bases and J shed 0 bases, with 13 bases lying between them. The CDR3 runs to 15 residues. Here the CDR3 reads CSVEFGGIPNYGYTF. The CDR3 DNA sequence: TGCAGCGTTGAATTCGGAGGGATACCTAACTATGGCTACACCTTC.

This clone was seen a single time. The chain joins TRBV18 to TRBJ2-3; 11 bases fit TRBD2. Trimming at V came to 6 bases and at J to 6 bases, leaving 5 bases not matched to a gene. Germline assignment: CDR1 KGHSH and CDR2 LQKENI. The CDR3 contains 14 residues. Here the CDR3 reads CASSTLAGADTQYF. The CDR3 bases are TGTGCCAGCTCCACACTAGCGGGAGCCGATACGCAGTATTTT.

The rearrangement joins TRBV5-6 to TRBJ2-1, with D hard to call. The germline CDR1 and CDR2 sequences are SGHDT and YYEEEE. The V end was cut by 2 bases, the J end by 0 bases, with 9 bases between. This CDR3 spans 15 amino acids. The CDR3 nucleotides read TGTGCCAGCAGCTTTACAGCCTTCTCCTACAATGAGCAGTTCTTC. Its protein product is CASSFTAFSYNEQFF.

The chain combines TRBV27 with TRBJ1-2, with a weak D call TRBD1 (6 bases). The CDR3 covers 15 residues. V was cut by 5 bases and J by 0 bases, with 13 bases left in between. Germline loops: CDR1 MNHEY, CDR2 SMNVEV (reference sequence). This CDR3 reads CASSPGGRPNYGYTF. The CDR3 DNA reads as TGTGCCAGCAGTCCTGGGGGCAGGCCTAACTATGGCTACACCTTC.

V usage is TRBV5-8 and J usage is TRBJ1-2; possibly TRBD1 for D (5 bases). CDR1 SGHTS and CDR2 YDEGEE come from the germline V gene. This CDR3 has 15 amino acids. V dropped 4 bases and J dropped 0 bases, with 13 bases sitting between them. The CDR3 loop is CASSPVSGANYGYTF. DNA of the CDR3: TGTGCCAGCAGCCCCGTGTCGGGGGCTAACTATGGCTACACCTTC.

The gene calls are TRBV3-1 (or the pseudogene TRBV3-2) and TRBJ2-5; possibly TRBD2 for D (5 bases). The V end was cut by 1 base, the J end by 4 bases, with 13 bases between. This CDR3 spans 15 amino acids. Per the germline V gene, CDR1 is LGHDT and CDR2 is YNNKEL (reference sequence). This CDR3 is CASSQVQRLGETQYF. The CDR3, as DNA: TGTGCCAGCAGCCAAGTGCAGCGGCTCGGAGAGACCCAGTACTTC.

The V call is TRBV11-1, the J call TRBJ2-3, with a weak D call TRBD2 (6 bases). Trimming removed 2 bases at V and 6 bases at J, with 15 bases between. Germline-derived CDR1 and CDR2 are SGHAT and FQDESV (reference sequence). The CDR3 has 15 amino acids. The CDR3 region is CASSLFSGDGDTQYF. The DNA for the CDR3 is TGTGCCAGCAGCTTATTTTCGGGAGACGGGGATACGCAGTATTTT.

The CDR3 reads CASNGLGLVADTQYF. CDR3 bases: TGTGCCAGTAACGGCCTAGGGCTAGTAGCAGATACGCAGTATTTT. This chain joins TRBV19 and TRBJ2-3; D uncertain. The CDR3 length is 15 residues. Germline V gene sequence: CDR1 LNHDA, CDR2 SQIVND (reference sequence). Trimming took off 7 bases at V and 4 bases at J, with 18 bases between the two ends. The full variable domain, completed using reference TRBV19 and TRBJ2-3, is DGGITQSPKYLFRKEGQNVTLSCEQNLNHDAMYWYRQDPGQGLRLIYYSQIVNDFQKGDIAEGYSVSREKKESFPLTVTSAQKNPTAFYLCASNGLGLVADTQYFGPGTRLTVL.

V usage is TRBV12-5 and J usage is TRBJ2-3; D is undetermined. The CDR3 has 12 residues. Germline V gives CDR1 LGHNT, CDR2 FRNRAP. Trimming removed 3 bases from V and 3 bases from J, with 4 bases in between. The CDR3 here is CASGFITDTQYF. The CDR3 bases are TGTGCTAGTGGTTTTATTACAGATACGCAGTATTTT.

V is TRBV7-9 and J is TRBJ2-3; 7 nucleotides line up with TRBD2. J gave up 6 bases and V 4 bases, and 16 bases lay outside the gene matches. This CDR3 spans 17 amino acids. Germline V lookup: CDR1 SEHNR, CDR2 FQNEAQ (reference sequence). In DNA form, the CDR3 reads TGTGCCAGCAGCTACCCCCCTAGCGGTTTGGATGGGGATACGCAGTATTTT. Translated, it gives CASSYPPSGLDGDTQYF. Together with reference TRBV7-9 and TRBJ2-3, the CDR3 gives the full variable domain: DTGVSQNPRHKITKRGQNVTFRCDPISEHNRLYWYRQTLGQGPEFLTYFQNEAQLEKSRLLSDRFSAERPKGSFSTLEIQRTEQGDSAMYLCASSYPPSGLDGDTQYFGPGTRLTVL.

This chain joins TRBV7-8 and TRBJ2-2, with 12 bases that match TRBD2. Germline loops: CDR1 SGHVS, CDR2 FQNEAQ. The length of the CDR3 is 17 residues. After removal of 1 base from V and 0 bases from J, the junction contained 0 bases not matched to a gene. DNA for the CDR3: TGTGCCAGCAGCTTAGGACTAGCGGGAGCGAACACCGGGGAGCTGTTTTTT. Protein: CASSLGLAGANTGELFF.

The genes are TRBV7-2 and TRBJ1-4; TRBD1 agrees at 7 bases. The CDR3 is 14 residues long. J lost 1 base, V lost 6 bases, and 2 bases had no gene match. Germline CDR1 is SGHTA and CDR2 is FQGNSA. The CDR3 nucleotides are TGTGCCAGCAGGTCAGGGGGAACTAATGAAAAACTGTTTTTT. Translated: CASRSGGTNEKLFF.

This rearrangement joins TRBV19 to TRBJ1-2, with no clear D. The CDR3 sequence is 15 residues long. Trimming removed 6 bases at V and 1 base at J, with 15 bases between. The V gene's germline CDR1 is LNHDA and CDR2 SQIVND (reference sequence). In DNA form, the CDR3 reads TGTGCCAGTAGGAAGGAGAGGACCTATAACTATGGCTACACCTTC. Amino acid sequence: CASRKERTYNYGYTF.

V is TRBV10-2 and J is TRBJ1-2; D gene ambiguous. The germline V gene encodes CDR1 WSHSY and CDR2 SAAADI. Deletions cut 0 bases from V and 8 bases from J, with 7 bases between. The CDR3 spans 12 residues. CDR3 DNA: TGCGCCAGCAGTGAGTCCCCAGAAGGCTACACCTTC. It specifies CASSESPEGYTF.

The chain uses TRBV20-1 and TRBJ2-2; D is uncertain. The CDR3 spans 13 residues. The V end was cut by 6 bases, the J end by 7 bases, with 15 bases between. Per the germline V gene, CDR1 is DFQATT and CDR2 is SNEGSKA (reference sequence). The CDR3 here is CSASWELDGELFF. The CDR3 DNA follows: TGCAGTGCAAGTTGGGAATTGGACGGGGAGCTGTTTTTT.

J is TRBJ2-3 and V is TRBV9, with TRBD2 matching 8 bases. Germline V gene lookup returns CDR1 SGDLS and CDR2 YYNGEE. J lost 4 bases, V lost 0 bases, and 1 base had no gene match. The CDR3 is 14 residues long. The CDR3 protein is CASSVGRGADTQYF. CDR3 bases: TGTGCCAGCAGCGTAGGGCGGGGGGCAGATACGCAGTATTTT.

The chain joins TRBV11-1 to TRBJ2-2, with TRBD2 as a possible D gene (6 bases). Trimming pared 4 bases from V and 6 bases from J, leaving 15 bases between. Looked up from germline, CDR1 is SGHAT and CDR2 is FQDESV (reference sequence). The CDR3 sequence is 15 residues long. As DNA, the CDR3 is TGTGCCAGCAGCTATCGAGGAGGGACGGCCGGGGAGCTGTTTTTT. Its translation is CASSYRGGTAGELFF.

This chain's CDR3 is CASSIEAGITEAFF. CDR3 nucleotides: TGTGCCAGTAGTATAGAGGCAGGCATCACTGAAGCTTTCTTT. The chain has TRBV19 and TRBJ1-1; unclear D gene. From germline, CDR1 is LNHDA and CDR2 SQIVND (reference sequence). The CDR3 extends over 14 amino acids. Trimming left V 0 bases short and J 4 bases short, with 9 bases between.

The CDR3 nucleotides read TGTGCCAGCTCAAAGGGATCCTACGAGCAGTACTTC. Translated, it gives CASSKGSYEQYF. The gene calls are TRBV13 and TRBJ2-7; D gene unclear. Germline lookup yields CDR1 PRHDT and CDR2 FYEKMQ (reference sequence). The CDR3 is 12 residues long. The germline V and J ends were trimmed by 8 bases and 1 base, with 9 bases remaining between them.